This record concerns one TCR beta chain sequence. Noted time point: persistent/refractory GD, antithyroid drugs over 5 years with positive TRAb. PBMC RNA was the source of the TCR library. Germline trimming cut 6 bases from V and 10 bases from J; bases unmatched to any gene: 6. The CDR3 contains 13 residues. Germline assignment: CDR1 SNHLY and CDR2 FYNNEI. The sample belongs to a study of regulatory T cells in long-lasting Graves disease. Assembly of TCR beta libraries relied on iRepertoire HTBI primers together with Arm-PCR of CDR3 regions. TCRdb processed the multiplex PCR reads anew with MiXCR; each CDR3 protein has one entry. In the table there are more than 300,000 distinct CDR3 sequences, around 19% of which are singletons.

The clonotype originates from a female donor with Graves disease. V usage is TRBV2 and J usage is TRBJ1-4; 9 nucleotides align to TRBD1. This specimen was peripheral blood mononuclear cells (PBMCs), taken when the disease was refractory, from a patient treated with antithyroid drugs. CDR3 nucleotide sequence: TGTGCCAGCAGGGGGGACAGGGCGGCAAAACTGTTTTTT. Protein sequence: CASRGDRAAKLFF. Full variable domain (remainder filled in from reference TRBV2 and TRBJ1-4): EPEVTQTPSHQVTQMGQEVILRCVPISNHLYFYWYRQILGQKVEFLVSFYNNEISEKSEIFDDQFSVERPDGSNFTLKIRSTKLEDSAMYFCASRGDRAAKLFFGSGTQLSVL.